This TCR beta chain was profiled in a study of Tregs in tolerant kidney transplant recipients (dated by TCRdb to the late 2010s). Some background on the complete study: The transplants used related donors with nonmyeloablative bone marrow transplantation, and mixed chimerism in the human trials was transient. The study applied TCRbeta sequencing to find donor-specific regulatory T cells before combined kidney and bone marrow transplantation and then followed those same cells after transplant.

The time point label on this specimen signifies: blood sample drawn before combined kidney and bone marrow transplant. Unstimulated Tregs (CD4+CD25+CD127-), CD4+ non-Tregs (CD4+CD25-), CD4 and CD8 cells were FACS-sorted from thawed PBMCs. Thawed PBMCs were rested overnight at 37 degrees C with approximately 200 IU/ml IL-2 before Treg sorting. The patients were a handful of recipients of combined kidney and bone marrow transplants from the ITN036ST trial, and samples were available only from these trial subjects. Healthy control blood was separated into PBMCs by Ficoll density gradient and cryopreserved, and patient PBMCs were collected both before and after transplant. On the study overall, not on this receptor specifically: Biological reproducibility was not directly assessed, although technical replication error appeared to be minimal. Donor-specific Treg expansion exceeded global Treg expansion in tolerant patients, suggesting antigen-driven rather than nonspecific expansion. Expanding Tregs with activated donor B cells appeared to identify the most biologically relevant and donor-specific TCRbeta repertoire. Because the PCR primers were changed over time for some patients, nucleotide-level comparison could not be performed across the samples from those patients. Because only a small number of patients were included, the study had limitations, and the results will need to be validated in larger populations as well as under other immunosuppression protocols.

For TCRbeta CDR3 sequencing, genomic DNA was extracted from sorted cells using the QIAGEN DNeasy Blood and Tissue Kit. Through immunoSEQ, high-throughput TCRbeta CDR3 sequencing was done commercially, including PCR amplification with internal controls and bias correction. The authors processed their data as follows. Unique productive TCRbeta sequences were defined by CDR3 nucleotide sequence when primers matched and otherwise by CDR3 amino acid sequence together with Vbeta and Jbeta genes. To correct sorting error, sequences shared between sorted populations at a frequency ratio of 2:1 or less were removed; the rest were assigned to the higher population. Sequences were defined as donor-reactive when expanded at least 5-fold in CFSE-low cells versus unstimulated cells and present at a frequency of at least 0.01% in CFSE-low cells. Jensen-Shannon divergence calculated on the top 100 TCRbeta sequences ranked by frequency was used to measure repertoire divergence. For samples with multiple sequencing runs, sorting error was corrected in each run separately before the runs were combined. TCRdb took this table from immuneACCESS and kept in-frame rearrangements with V and J called. Such tables lack part of the clones; where checked against another copy, unresolved V genes explain under half of the gap, and the rest is unexplained. V, J and clone size were drawn from that table, and D and trimming were deduced from the DNA. The sample table records tens of thousands of clones; roughly 98% of these occur just once. Jointly, the top ten make up 0.34% of the sample.

V loses 4 bases at its end and J loses 1 base; junction bases beyond the gene matches: 3. Counted from cysteine to phenylalanine, this CDR3 has 14 amino acids. CDR3 DNA is the only sequence kept; it has 42 bases, read in frame from the first base. CDR1 and CDR2 (SGHKS, YYEKEE) derive from the germline V gene (reference sequence). Regarding this clone: Its binding antigen is unknown. Base qualities are not recorded, but no much larger clone differs from it by a single base.

The receptor comes from a human donor who received a combined kidney and bone marrow transplant. The chain couples TRBV5-5 to TRBJ2-5; 8 junctional bases match TRBD2. This sample comprised Tregs from blood, obtained before the transplant. The DNA sequence is TGTGCCAGCAGCACCGGGACTAGCCAAGAGACCCAGTACTTC. Its coded protein is CASSTGTSQETQYF.